What follows is one TCR beta chain and its context. Its antigen is undetermined. Use of 60 Vbeta and 13 Jbeta primers characterized the PCR. The method was immunoSEQ multiplex PCR; TCRdb's version includes in-frame clones alone and lacks a portion of them. This repertoire includes about 74,000 clones. The CDR3 is 15 residues long. The V gene's germline CDR1 is SGHTA and CDR2 FQGNSA. V was pared by 4 bases and J by 5 bases, with 7 bases of the junction left unmatched. This sample is part of a study of cytomegalovirus exposure and HLA in healthy donors. Study outcomes and limitations: Available immune exposure information covered CMV serostatus only. Presence/absence analyses rested on an assumption that sequencing depth was roughly uniform across donors.

The V gene is TRBV7-2, the J gene TRBJ1-2; 10 bases line up with TRBD1. The clonotype was recovered from a female donor in good health and CMV-seropositive. The sample was PBMCs. In nucleotides, the CDR3 is TGTGCCAGCAGCTCCCGGACAGGGGGGCCGTATGGCTACACCTTC. Translation gives CASSSRTGGPYGYTF.